Listed below are T cell receptor beta chains from one sample, sequenced in a study of OX40 agonist ivuxolimab in advanced cancers. Sequenced by immunoSEQ multiplex PCR; TCRdb stores in-frame clones only, minus some. This table holds 90,000 to 95,000 clones, around 87% found once. The input for sequencing was CD4+ or CD8+ T cells sorted from blood, taken in a trial of the OX40 agonist ivuxolimab. These receptors originate from an adult with an advanced solid tumor such as melanoma, head and neck, liver or kidney cancer. The CDR3 runs from the conserved cysteine through the conserved F or W. A D gene is named only where the DNA matches it firmly. Not every row has a clone size; where given, it reads once, few, many or a size class.

J gene | D gene | V gene | clone size | CDR3 DNA | CDR3 protein
TRBJ2-4 | . | TRBV4-1 | . | TGCGCCAGCAGCCAAGAAGGCCTAGCCAAAAACATTCAGTACTTC | CASSQEGLAKNIQYF
TRBJ1-2 | . | TRBV28 | . | TGTGCCAGCAATCCTCTCTTGGGGGGCTACACCTTC | CASNPLLGGYTF
TRBJ2-1 | . | TRBV5-6 | . | TGTGCCAGCAGCCTCCGTGGCTCCTACAATGAGCAGTTCTTC | CASSLRGSYNEQFF
TRBJ2-1 | . | TRBV10-2 | . | TGCGCCAGCACCCGGCGCGGACAGACCTACAATGAGCAGTTCTTC | CASTRRGQTYNEQFF
TRBJ2-1 | TRBD2 | TRBV19 | . | TGTGCCAGTAGTATAGAGGGGGGGAACTACAATGAGCAGTTCTTC | CASSIEGGNYNEQFF
TRBJ1-1 | . | TRBV30 | . | TGTGCCTGGACCCAGAGGACCGACACTGAAGCTTTCTTT | CAWTQRTDTEAFF
TRBJ2-5 | TRBD1 | TRBV30 | . | TGTGCCAGCACCTCGGGACAGGGGGTTGGAGAGACCCAGTACTTC | CASTSGQGVGETQYF
TRBJ1-3 | . | TRBV7-2 | . | TGTGCCAGCAGCTTATTCCGGGGGGCAGGGGGAAACACCATATATTTT | CASSLFRGAGGNTIYF
TRBJ2-7 | . | TRBV5-1 | . | TGCGCCAGCAGCTTGGAATTTTACGAGCAGTACTTC | CASSLEFYEQYF
TRBJ1-4 | . | TRBV2 | . | TGTGCCAGCAGTGAGCAGGAAAAACTGTTTTTT | CASSEQEKLFF
TRBJ2-5 | TRBD1 | TRBV28 | once | TGTGCCAGCAGTTCCCCGAAGACAGGGGGCACGGAGACCCAGTACTTC | CASSSPKTGGTETQYF
TRBJ1-2 | TRBD1 | TRBV27 | few | TGTGCCAGCAGTGTGACAGGGATATATGGCTACACCTTC | CASSVTGIYGYTF
TRBJ1-5 | TRBD1 | TRBV6-1 | . | TGTGCCAGCAGTGAAGCGTGGGGGCAGGGGGGGCTCCCCCAGCATTTT | CASSEAWGQGGLPQHF
TRBJ2-2 | . | TRBV9 | . | TGTGCCAGCAGCGTAGACTTAACCGGGGAGCTGTTTTTT | CASSVDLTGELFF
TRBJ2-5 | TRBD2 | TRBV5-4 | once | TGTGCCAGCAGCTTGGTAGCGGGGGTGGAGACCCAGTACTTC | CASSLVAGVETQYF
TRBJ2-1 | TRBD1 | TRBV2 | . | TGTGCCAGCACGGGACAGGGGGCTAGGGGGACTAGTAATGAGCAGTTCTTC | CASTGQGARGTSNEQFF
TRBJ1-6 | . | TRBV7-6 | . | TGTGCCAGCAGCTTAGATTCTAGCTCCTATAATTCACCCCTCCACTTT | CASSLDSSSYNSPLHF
TRBJ1-4 | . | TRBV11-3 | . | TGTGCCAGCAGCTTAGCGGGTGGTAGGACTGAAAAACTGTTTTTT | CASSLAGGRTEKLFF
TRBJ2-5 | . | TRBV5-4 | . | TGTGCCAGCAGCTCGACCTTACAAGAGACCCAGTACTTC | CASSSTLQETQYF
TRBJ1-3 | . | TRBV4-3 | . | TGCGCCAGCAGCCCCCAAGGGGGTACTGGAAACACCATATATTTT | CASSPQGGTGNTIYF
TRBJ1-1 | . | TRBV29-1 | . | TGCAGCGTTGAGGCAGGGTCGAACACTGAAGCTTTCTTT | CSVEAGSNTEAFF
TRBJ1-2 | . | TRBV30 | . | TGTGCCTGGATGGCAGAGTCTTGGGGCTACACCTTC | CAWMAESWGYTF
TRBJ2-4 | . | TRBV19 | . | TGTGCCAGTAGTAACTCAGGGGGGGGTGCCAAAAACATTCAGTACTTC | CASSNSGGGAKNIQYF
TRBJ1-5 | . | TRBV21-1 | . | TGTGCCAGCAGCAAAAAGCCCCCCCATGGCAATCAGCCCCAGCATTTT | CASSKKPPHGNQPQHF
TRBJ2-3 | . | TRBV5-1 | once | TGCGCCAGCAGCTTGCGAGGTGTTCGGACAGATACGCAGTATTTT | CASSLRGVRTDTQYF
TRBJ2-1 | TRBD1 | TRBV10-1 | . | TGCGCCAGCAGTGGGGACAGGGGGGGATACAATGAGCAGTTCTTC | CASSGDRGGYNEQFF
TRBJ2-3 | TRBD2 | TRBV7-6 | . | TGTGCCAGCACCCGTCTAGCGGGAGCGGCAGATACGCAGTATTTT | CASTRLAGAADTQYF
TRBJ2-1 | . | TRBV7-8 | . | TGTGCCAGCAGCTCTAACAGGGCAAGCTCCTACAATGAGCAGTTCTTC | CASSSNRASSYNEQFF
TRBJ2-7 | . | TRBV11-2 | . | TGTGCCAGCAGCTCAGGACTGTACGAGCAGTACTTC | CASSSGLYEQYF
TRBJ1-3 | TRBD1 | TRBV27 | . | TGTGCCAGCAAACAGGGGTCTGGAAACACCATATATTTT | CASKQGSGNTIYF
TRBJ1-1 | . | TRBV11-3 | . | TGTGCCAGGATCCCCCGCGGGGGCAGTGAAGCTTTCTTT | CARIPRGGSEAFF
TRBJ1-2 | TRBD1 | TRBV6-6 | . | TGTGCCAGCACGGGACAGGTCAACTATGGCTACACCTTC | CASTGQVNYGYTF
TRBJ2-2 | . | TRBV27 | once | TGTGCCAGCAGTTCCCGTTGGGGGATTAGCACCGGGGAGCTGTTTTTT | CASSSRWGISTGELFF
TRBJ2-1 | . | TRBV11-2 | . | TGTGCCAGCAGCTTAGGTCTTATTTATTATGAGCAGTTCTTC | CASSLGLIYYEQFF
TRBJ2-1 | . | TRBV29-1 | . | TGCAGCGTTGAAGGAGGTCAGGTCTACAATGAGCAGTTCTTC | CSVEGGQVYNEQFF
TRBJ2-2 | . | TRBV5-1 | . | TGCGCCAGCAGCTTGGAAGGGCCTTCGGGCACCGGGGAGCTGTTTTTT | CASSLEGPSGTGELFF
TRBJ1-2 | . | TRBV4-1 | . | TGCGCCAGCAGCCAGACAGGCGACTATGGCTACACCTTC | CASSQTGDYGYTF
TRBJ1-5 | . | TRBV19 | . | TGTGCCAGTAGTATAGTGGCAGCGAATCAGCCCCAGCATTTT | CASSIVAANQPQHF
TRBJ1-5 | . | TRBV7-2 | . | TGTGCCAGCAGCCCAACTTCCGGGTCCAATCAGCCCCAGCATTTT | CASSPTSGSNQPQHF
TRBJ1-2 | TRBD1 | TRBV10-3 | . | TGTGCCAGCAGCCGGGACAGGAACTATGGCTACACCTTC | CASSRDRNYGYTF
TRBJ2-5 | . | TRBV4-2 | once | TGTGCCAGCAGCTTTTCCTTCCGGGGGTCCCAAGAGACCCAGTACTTC | CASSFSFRGSQETQYF
TRBJ2-2 | . | TRBV15 | . | TGTGCCACCAGCCCCCTAGGTAGGCTAGCGCCCACCGGGGAGCTGTTTTTT | CATSPLGRLAPTGELFF
TRBJ2-1 | TRBD2 | TRBV5-4 | . | TGTGCCAGCAGCTACCCTAGCGGAGACCACAATGAGCAGTTCTTC | CASSYPSGDHNEQFF
TRBJ2-1 | TRBD1 | TRBV6-1 | . | TGTGCCAGCAGAGCTACAGGGGGGTCCTACAATGAGCAGTTCTTC | CASRATGGSYNEQFF
TRBJ2-1 | TRBD2 | TRBV5-1 | . | TGCGCCAGCAGCTTGGTGATAGCGGGAGGACACAATGAGCAGTTCTTC | CASSLVIAGGHNEQFF
TRBJ1-5 | TRBD1 | TRBV27 | . | TGTGCCAGCAGTGGGGGACAGTATAGCAATCAGCCCCAGCATTTT | CASSGGQYSNQPQHF
TRBJ2-2 | . | TRBV19 | . | TGTGCCAGTAGTATTTACTTACACACCGGGGAGCTGTTTTTT | CASSIYLHTGELFF
TRBJ2-2 | . | TRBV18 | . | TGTGCCAGCTCACAACCGGGACAAACAACGAACACCGGGGAGCTGTTTTTT | CASSQPGQTTNTGELFF
TRBJ2-3 | TRBD2 | TRBV2 | . | TGTGCCACCAGTGGGGCTAGCGGAATAACTACAGATACGCAGTATTTT | CATSGASGITTDTQYF
TRBJ2-1 | . | TRBV5-1 | . | TGCGCCAGCAGCTTGGGACTAGGCGGGTACAATGAGCAGTTCTTC | CASSLGLGGYNEQFF
TRBJ2-3 | . | TRBV5-4 | . | TGTGCCAGCAGCGGGGCCAACGCAGATACGCAGTATTTT | CASSGANADTQYF